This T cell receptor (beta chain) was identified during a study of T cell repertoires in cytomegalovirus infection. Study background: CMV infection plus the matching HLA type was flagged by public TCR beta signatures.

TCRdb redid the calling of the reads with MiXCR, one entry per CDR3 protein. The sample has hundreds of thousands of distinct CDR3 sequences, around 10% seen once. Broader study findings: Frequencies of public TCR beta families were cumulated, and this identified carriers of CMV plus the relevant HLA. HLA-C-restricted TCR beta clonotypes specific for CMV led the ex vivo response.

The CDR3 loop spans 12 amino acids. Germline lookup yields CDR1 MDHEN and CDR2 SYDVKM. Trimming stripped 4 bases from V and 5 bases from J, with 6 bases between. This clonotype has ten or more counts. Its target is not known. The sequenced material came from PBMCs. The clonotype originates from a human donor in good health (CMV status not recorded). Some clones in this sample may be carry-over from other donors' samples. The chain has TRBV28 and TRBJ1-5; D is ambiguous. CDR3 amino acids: CASSSGHQPQHF. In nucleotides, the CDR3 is TGTGCCAGCAGTTCGGGTCATCAGCCCCAGCATTTT. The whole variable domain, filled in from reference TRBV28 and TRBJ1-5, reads DVKVTQSSRYLVKRTGEKVFLECVQDMDHENMFWYRQDPGLGLRLIYFSYDVKMKEKGDIPEGYSVSREKKERFSLILESASTNQTSMYLCASSSGHQPQHFGDGTRLSIL.